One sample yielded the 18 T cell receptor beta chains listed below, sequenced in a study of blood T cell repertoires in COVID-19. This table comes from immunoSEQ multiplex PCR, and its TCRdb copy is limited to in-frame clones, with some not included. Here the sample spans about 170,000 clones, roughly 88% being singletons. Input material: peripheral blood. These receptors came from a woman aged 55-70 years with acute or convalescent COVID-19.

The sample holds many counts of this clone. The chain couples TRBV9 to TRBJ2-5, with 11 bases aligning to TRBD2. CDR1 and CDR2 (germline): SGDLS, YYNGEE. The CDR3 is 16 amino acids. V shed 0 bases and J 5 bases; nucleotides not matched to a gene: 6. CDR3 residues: CASSVGSSGGYETQYF. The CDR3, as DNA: TGTGCCAGCAGCGTAGGGTCTAGCGGGGGGTATGAGACCCAGTACTTC. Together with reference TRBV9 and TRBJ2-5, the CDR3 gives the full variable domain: DSGVTQTPKHLITATGQRVTLRCSPRSGDLSVYWYQQSLDQGLQFLIQYYNGEERAKGNILERFSAQQFPDLHSELNLSSLELGDSALYFCASSVGSSGGYETQYFGPGTRLLVL.

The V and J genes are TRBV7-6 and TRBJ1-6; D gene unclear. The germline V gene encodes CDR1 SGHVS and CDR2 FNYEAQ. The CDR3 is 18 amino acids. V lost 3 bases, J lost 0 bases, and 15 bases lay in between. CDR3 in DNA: TGTGCCAGCAGCTTGACAATGGCCATGGGCTCCTATAATTCACCCCTCCACTTT. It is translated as CASSLTMAMGSYNSPLHF.

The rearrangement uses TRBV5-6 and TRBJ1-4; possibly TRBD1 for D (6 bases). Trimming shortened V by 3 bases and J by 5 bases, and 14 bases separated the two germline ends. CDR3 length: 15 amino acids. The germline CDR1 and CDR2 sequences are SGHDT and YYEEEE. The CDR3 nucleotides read TGTGCCAGCAGCTCCGGACAGCGGCAAAATGAAAAACTGTTTTTT. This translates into CASSSGQRQNEKLFF. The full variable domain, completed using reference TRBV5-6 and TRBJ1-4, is DAGVTQSPTHLIKTRGQQVTLRCSPKSGHDTVSWYQQALGQGPQFIFQYYEEEERQRGNFPDRFSGHQFPNYSSELNVNALLLGDSALYLCASSSGQRQNEKLFFGSGTQLSVL.

For the CDR3, the DNA is TGTGCCAGCAGCTTAGATACTGGTAGCTCCTACAATGAGCAGTTCTTC. Its translation is CASSLDTGSSYNEQFF. This chain joins TRBV11-3 and TRBJ2-1, with D hard to call. The CDR3 consists of 16 residues. The ends were cut back, 0 bases at V and 0 bases at J, with 9 bases in the middle. Germline V CDR1 and CDR2: SGHNT, YENEEA. Together with reference TRBV11-3 and TRBJ2-1, the CDR3 gives the full variable domain: EAGVVQSPRYKIIEKKQPVAFWCNPISGHNTLYWYLQNLGQGPELLIRYENEEAVDDSQLPKDRFSAERLKGVDSTLKIQPAELGDSAVYLCASSLDTGSSYNEQFFGPGTRLTVL.

Here the CDR3 reads CASSPMAGTGKAKNIQYF. As DNA, the CDR3 is TGTGCCAGCTCACCAATGGCCGGGACAGGGAAAGCCAAAAACATTCAGTACTTC. This sequence joins TRBV18 and TRBJ2-4; 9 bases agree with TRBD1. The junction had 8 bases not matched to a gene; V was cut back by 2 bases and J by 0 bases. Germline V lookup: CDR1 KGHSH, CDR2 LQKENI. This CDR3 spans 18 amino acids.

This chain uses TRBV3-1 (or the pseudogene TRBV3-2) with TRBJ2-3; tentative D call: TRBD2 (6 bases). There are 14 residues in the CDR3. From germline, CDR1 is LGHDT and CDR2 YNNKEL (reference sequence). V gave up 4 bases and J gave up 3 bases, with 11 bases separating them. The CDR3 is CASSRNGGTDTQYF. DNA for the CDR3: TGTGCCAGCAGCCGGAACGGGGGTACAGATACGCAGTATTTT.

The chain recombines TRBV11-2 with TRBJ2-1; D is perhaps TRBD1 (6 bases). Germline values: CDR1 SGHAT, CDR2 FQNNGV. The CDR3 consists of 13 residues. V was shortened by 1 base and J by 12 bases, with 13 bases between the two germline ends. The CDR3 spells CASSLAPLGGQFF. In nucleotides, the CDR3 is TGTGCCAGCAGCTTAGCCCCTCTAGGGGGGCAGTTCTTC.

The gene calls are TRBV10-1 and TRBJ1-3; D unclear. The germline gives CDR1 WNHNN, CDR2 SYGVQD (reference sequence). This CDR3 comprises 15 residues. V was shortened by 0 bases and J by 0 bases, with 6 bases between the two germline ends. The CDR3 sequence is CASSESGISGNTIYF. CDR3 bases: TGCGCCAGCAGTGAGTCTGGCATCTCTGGAAACACCATATATTTT.

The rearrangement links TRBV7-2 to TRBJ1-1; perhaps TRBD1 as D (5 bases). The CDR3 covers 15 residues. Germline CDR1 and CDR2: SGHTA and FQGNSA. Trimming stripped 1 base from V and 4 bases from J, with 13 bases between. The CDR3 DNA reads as TGTGCCAGCAGCTTAGATGGATGGGGGGGCACTGAAGCTTTCTTT. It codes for CASSLDGWGGTEAFF.

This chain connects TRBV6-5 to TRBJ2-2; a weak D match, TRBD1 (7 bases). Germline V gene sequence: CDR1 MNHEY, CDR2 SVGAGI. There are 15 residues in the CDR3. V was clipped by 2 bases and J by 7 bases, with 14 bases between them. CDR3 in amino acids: CASSYQGGHGGELFF. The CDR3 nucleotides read TGTGCCAGCAGTTACCAGGGGGGCCACGGCGGGGAGCTGTTTTTT.

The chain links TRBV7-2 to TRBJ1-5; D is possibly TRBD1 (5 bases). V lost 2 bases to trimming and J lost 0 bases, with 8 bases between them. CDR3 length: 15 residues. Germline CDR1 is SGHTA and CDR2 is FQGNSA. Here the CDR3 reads CASSLRGYSNQPQHF. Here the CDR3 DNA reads TGTGCCAGCAGCTTACGGGGGTATAGCAATCAGCCCCAGCATTTT.

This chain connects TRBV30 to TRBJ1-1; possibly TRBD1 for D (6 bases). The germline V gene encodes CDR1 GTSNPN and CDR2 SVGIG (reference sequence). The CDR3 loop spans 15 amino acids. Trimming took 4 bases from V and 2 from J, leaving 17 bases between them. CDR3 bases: TGTGCCTGGACTGTGGGGGCCTGGGGCAACACTGAAGCTTTCTTT. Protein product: CAWTVGAWGNTEAFF.

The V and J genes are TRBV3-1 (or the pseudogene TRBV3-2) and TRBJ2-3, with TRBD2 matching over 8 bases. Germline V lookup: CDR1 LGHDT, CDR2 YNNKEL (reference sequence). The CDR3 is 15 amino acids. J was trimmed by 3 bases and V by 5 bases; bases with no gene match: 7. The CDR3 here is CASSFIAGKTDTQYF. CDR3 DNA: TGTGCCAGCAGCTTTATAGCGGGGAAAACAGATACGCAGTATTTT.

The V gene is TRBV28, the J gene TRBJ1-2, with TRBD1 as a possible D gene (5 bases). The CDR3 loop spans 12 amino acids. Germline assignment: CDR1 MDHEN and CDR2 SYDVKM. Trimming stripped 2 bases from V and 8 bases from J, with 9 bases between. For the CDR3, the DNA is TGTGCCAGCAGTTTAACCAGGGCGGGCTACACCTTC. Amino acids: CASSLTRAGYTF.

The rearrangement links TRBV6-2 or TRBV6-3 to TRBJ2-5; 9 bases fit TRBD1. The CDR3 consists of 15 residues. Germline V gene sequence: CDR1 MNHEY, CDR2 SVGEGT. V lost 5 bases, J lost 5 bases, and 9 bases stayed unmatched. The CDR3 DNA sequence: TGTGCCAGCAGTCTACAGGGGGCGGTGATGGAGACCCAGTACTTC. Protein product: CASSLQGAVMETQYF.

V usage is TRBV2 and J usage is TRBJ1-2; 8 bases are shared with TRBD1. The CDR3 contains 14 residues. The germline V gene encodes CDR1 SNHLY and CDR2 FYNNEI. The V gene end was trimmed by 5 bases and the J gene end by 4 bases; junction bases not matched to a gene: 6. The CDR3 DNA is TGTGCCAGCAGTTTAGGACAGGGAGGCTATGGCTACACCTTC. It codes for CASSLGQGGYGYTF.

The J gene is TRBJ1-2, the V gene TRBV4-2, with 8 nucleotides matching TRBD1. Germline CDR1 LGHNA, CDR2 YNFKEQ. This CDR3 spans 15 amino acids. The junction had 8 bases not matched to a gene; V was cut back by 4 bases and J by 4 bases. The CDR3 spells CASSLTADRAYGYTF. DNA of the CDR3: TGTGCCAGCAGCCTGACAGCGGACAGGGCCTATGGCTACACCTTC.

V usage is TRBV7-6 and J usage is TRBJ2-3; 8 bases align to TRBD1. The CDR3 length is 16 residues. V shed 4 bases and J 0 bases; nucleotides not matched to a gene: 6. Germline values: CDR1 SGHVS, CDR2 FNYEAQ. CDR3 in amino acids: CASSYRQGISTDTQYF. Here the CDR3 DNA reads TGTGCCAGCAGCTACCGACAGGGGATAAGCACAGATACGCAGTATTTT.